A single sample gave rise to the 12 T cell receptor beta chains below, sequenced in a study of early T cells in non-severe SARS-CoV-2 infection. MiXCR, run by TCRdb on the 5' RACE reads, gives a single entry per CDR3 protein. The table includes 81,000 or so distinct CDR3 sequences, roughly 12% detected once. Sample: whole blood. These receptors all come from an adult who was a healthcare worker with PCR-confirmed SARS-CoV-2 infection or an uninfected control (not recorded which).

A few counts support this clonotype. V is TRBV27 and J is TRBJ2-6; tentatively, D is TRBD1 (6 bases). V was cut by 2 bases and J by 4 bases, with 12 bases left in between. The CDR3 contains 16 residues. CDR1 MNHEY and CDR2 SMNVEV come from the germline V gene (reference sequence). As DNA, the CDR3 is TGTGCCAGCAGTTTAATGGGGGCCAGGGGGGCCAACGTCCTGACTTTC. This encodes CASSLMGARGANVLTF.

CDR3 DNA: TGCGCCAGCAGCTTGGCGGGAGTGTCCTACGAGCAGTACTTC. Translated: CASSLAGVSYEQYF. The chain is built from TRBV5-1 and TRBJ2-7; perhaps TRBD2 as D (6 bases). The CDR3 runs 14 residues. V lost 0 bases and J lost 1, with 8 bases in between. Germline assignment: CDR1 SGHRS and CDR2 YFSETQ.

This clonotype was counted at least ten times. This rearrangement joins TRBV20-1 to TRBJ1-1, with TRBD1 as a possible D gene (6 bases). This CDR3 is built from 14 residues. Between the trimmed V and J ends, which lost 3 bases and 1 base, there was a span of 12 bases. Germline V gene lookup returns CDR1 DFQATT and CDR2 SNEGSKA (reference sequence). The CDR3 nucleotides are TGCAGTGCTAGGGTTGGGGGGCCGAACACTGAAGCTTTCTTT. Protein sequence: CSARVGGPNTEAFF.

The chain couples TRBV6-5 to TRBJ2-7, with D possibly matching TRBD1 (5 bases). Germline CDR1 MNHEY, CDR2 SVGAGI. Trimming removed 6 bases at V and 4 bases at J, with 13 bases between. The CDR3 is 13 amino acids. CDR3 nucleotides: TGTGCCAGCAGGGCAGGGCCTTCTTACGAGCAGTACTTC. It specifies CASRAGPSYEQYF.

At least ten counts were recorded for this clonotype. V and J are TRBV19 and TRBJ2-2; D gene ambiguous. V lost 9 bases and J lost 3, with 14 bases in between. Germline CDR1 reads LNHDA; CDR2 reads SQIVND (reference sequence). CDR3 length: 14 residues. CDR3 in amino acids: CASSGRSYTGELFF. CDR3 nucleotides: TGTGCCAGCTCGGGTCGATCGTACACCGGGGAGCTGTTTTTT.

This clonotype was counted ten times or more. The CDR3 reads CASSPDSLLWGYTF. Here the CDR3 DNA reads TGTGCCAGCAGCCCGGACAGTCTGCTGTGGGGCTACACCTTC. This rearrangement joins TRBV7-9 to TRBJ1-2; D is perhaps TRBD1 (6 bases). The CDR3 consists of 14 residues. Germline values: CDR1 SEHNR, CDR2 FQNEAQ (reference sequence). V lost 5 bases to trimming and J lost 8 bases, with 18 bases between them. The full variable domain, its missing parts supplied by reference TRBV7-9 and TRBJ1-2, is DTGVSQNPRHKITKRGQNVTFRCDPISEHNRLYWYRQTLGQGPEFLTYFQNEAQLEKSRLLSDRFSAERPKGSFSTLEIQRTEQGDSAMYLCASSPDSLLWGYTFGSGTRLTVV.

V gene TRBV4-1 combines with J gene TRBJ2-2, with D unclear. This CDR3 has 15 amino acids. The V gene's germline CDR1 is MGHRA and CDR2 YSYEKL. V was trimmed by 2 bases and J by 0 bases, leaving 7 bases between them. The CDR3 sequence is CASSQRVSNTGELFF. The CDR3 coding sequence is TGCGCCAGCAGCCAACGGGTTTCGAACACCGGGGAGCTGTTTTTT.

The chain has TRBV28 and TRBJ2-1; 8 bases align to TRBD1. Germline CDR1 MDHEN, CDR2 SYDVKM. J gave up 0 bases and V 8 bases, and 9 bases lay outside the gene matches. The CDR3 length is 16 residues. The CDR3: CASYPGGPGSYNEQFF. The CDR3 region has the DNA TGTGCCAGCTACCCAGGGGGCCCGGGCTCCTACAATGAGCAGTTCTTC.

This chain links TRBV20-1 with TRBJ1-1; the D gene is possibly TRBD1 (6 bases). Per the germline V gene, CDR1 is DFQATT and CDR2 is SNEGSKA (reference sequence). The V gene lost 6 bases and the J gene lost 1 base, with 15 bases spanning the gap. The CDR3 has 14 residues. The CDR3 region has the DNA TGCAGTGCCACAGGGACACCGGCGAACACTGAAGCTTTCTTT. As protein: CSATGTPANTEAFF.

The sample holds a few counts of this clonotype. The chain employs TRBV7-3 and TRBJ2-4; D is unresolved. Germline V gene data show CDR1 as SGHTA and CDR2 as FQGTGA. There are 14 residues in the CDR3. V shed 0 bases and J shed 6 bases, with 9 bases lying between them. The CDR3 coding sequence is TGTGCCAGCAGCTTAACAGGATCGGGAAACATTCAGTACTTC. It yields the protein CASSLTGSGNIQYF.

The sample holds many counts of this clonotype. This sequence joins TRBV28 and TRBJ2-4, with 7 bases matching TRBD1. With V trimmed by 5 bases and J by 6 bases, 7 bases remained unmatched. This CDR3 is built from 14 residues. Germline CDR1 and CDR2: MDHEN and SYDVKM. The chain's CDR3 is CASSPQGKGNIQYF. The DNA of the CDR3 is TGTGCCAGCAGTCCACAGGGGAAAGGAAACATTCAGTACTTC.

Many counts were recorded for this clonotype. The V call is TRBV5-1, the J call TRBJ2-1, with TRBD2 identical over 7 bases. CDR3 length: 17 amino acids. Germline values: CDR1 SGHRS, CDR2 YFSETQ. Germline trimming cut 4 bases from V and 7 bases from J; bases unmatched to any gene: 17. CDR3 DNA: TGCGCCAGCAGCCTTCAGGGACTATCGGCCCCGGGGAATGAGCAGTTCTTC. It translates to CASSLQGLSAPGNEQFF. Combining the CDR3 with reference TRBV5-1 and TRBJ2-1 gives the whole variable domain KAGVTQTPRYLIKTRGQQVTLSCSPISGHRSVSWYQQTPGQGLQFLFEYFSETQRNKGNFPGRFSGRQFSNSRSEMNVSTLELGDSALYLCASSLQGLSAPGNEQFFGPGTRLTVL.